One and the same sample provided the 10 T cell receptor beta chains below, sequenced in a study of blood T cell repertoires in COVID-19. Sequencing was performed with immunoSEQ multiplex PCR; in TCRdb, only in-frame clones are kept and a portion is missing. Here the sample spans about 28,000 clones, 87% being singletons. Sequencing was carried out using peripheral blood. The receptors were gathered from a man in his 60s with active COVID-19.

The V call is TRBV6-5, the J call TRBJ1-5, with D possibly matching TRBD1 (5 bases). V lost 2 bases and J lost 2, with 10 bases in between. The CDR3 length is 15 residues. Germline assignment: CDR1 MNHEY and CDR2 SVGAGI. For the CDR3, the DNA is TGTGCCAGCAGTTACCGAAGGGGCGGCAATCAGCCCCAGCATTTT. The encoded protein is CASSYRRGGNQPQHF.

Only a few counts were recorded for this clone. J is TRBJ1-5 and V is TRBV27; D may be TRBD1 (6 bases). With 2 bases removed from V and 0 bases from J, the gap between germline ends came to 8 bases. The germline V gene has CDR1 MNHEY and CDR2 SMNVEV (reference sequence). The CDR3 has 15 amino acids. The CDR3 nucleotides read TGTGCCAGCAGTTTAACAGGGACTAGCAATCAGCCCCAGCATTTT. This gives the protein CASSLTGTSNQPQHF.

This clone was recorded once. The V call is TRBV19, the J call TRBJ1-5, with TRBD1 matching 11 bases. The J segment lost 11 bases and the V segment lost 4 bases, leaving 7 bases of the junction unmatched. This CDR3 contains 14 residues. Germline V CDR1 and CDR2: LNHDA, SQIVND (reference sequence). The CDR3 nucleotides read TGTGCCAGTAGTAATCCGGGACAGGGGGTGTCCCAGCATTTT. It specifies CASSNPGQGVSQHF.

The chain has TRBV30 and TRBJ1-5, with 7 bases that match TRBD1. This CDR3 contains 13 residues. The trim removed 3 bases at V and 6 bases at J, leaving 5 bases unmatched. Germline V gene sequence: CDR1 GTSNPN, CDR2 SVGIG (reference sequence). This chain's CDR3 is CAWSRDSVQPQHF. CDR3 sequence (DNA): TGTGCCTGGAGCCGGGACAGTGTTCAGCCCCAGCATTTT.

The chain is built from TRBV6-5 and TRBJ1-1; D gene unclear. This CDR3 has 15 residues. Germline CDR1 and CDR2: MNHEY and SVGAGI. Trimming removed 2 bases from V and 2 bases from J, with 12 bases in between. The CDR3 coding sequence is TGTGCCAGCAGTTACCACCCACGGGGTAACACTGAAGCTTTCTTT. Amino acids: CASSYHPRGNTEAFF.

The rearrangement joins TRBV7-2 to TRBJ2-3; 10 positions agree with TRBD2. With V trimmed by 5 bases and J by 5 bases, 13 bases remained unmatched. Germline CDR1 is SGHTA and CDR2 is FQGNSA. The CDR3 sequence is 17 residues long. CDR3 bases: TGTGCCAGCAGCCTCGGAGGAGCGGGGGGGCCAATAGATACGCAGTATTTT. It is translated as CASSLGGAGGPIDTQYF.

The chain has TRBV7-9 and TRBJ1-5; TRBD1 is a possible D gene (5 bases). The CDR3 covers 14 residues. CDR1 and CDR2 from the germline V gene are SEHNR and FQNEAQ (reference sequence). Between the trimmed V and J ends, which lost 3 bases and 3 bases, there was a span of 9 bases. The CDR3, as DNA: TGTGCCAGCAGCTTTGCAGGGCTCAATCAGCCCCAGCATTTT. Its translation is CASSFAGLNQPQHF.

This rearrangement joins TRBV12-3 or TRBV12-4 to TRBJ2-5; D gene ambiguous. The CDR3 contains 13 residues. V gave up 3 bases and J gave up 4 bases, with 9 bases separating them. The CDR3 region has the DNA TGTGCCAGCAGTTTCGCGCGTGGAGAGACCCAGTACTTC. Its protein product is CASSFARGETQYF.

The chain carries TRBV6-6 and TRBJ2-1; TRBD2 agrees at 7 bases. The germline CDR1 and CDR2 sequences are MNHNY and SVGAGI (reference sequence). This CDR3 spans 15 amino acids. V lost 8 bases, J lost 0 bases, and 7 bases stayed unmatched. CDR3 bases: TGTGCCAGCGGTCTGGGGGGGAGCTCCTACAATGAGCAGTTCTTC. It encodes CASGLGGSSYNEQFF.

The chain employs TRBV5-5 and TRBJ1-2; D remains ambiguous. V lost 0 bases to trimming and J lost 2 bases, with 8 bases between them. In germline, CDR1 is SGHKS, CDR2 YYEKEE (reference sequence). The CDR3 sequence is 14 residues long. CDR3 amino acids: CASSLVVENYGYTF. Here the CDR3 DNA reads TGTGCCAGCAGCTTGGTTGTAGAAAACTATGGCTACACCTTC. The complete variable domain, with remaining parts taken from reference TRBV5-5 and TRBJ1-2, reads DAGVTQSPTHLIKTRGQQVTLRCSPISGHKSVSWYQQVLGQGPQFIFQYYEKEERGRGNFPDRFSARQFPNYSSELNVNALLLGDSALYLCASSLVVENYGYTFGSGTRLTVV.